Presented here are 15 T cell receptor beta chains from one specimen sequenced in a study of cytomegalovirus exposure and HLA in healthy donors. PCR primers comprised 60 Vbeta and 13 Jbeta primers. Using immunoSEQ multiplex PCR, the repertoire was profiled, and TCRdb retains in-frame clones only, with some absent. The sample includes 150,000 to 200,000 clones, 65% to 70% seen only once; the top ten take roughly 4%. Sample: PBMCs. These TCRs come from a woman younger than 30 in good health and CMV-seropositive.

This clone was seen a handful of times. CDR3 DNA sequence: TGTGCCAGCAAAGTCGGGGGCACCGGGGAGCTGTTTTTT. Translated: CASKVGGTGELFF. The chain couples TRBV28 to TRBJ2-2; D is perhaps TRBD2 (6 bases). The CDR3 has 13 amino acids. Per germline, CDR1 MDHEN and CDR2 SYDVKM. The germline V and J ends were trimmed by 7 bases and 4 bases, with 10 bases remaining between them.

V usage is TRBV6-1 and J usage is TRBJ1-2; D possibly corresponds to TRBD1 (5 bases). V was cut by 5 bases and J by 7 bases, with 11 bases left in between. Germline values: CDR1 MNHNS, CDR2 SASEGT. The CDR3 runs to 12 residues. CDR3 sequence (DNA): TGTGCCAGCAGTCCCAGGGTAGGTGGCTACACCTTC. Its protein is CASSPRVGGYTF.

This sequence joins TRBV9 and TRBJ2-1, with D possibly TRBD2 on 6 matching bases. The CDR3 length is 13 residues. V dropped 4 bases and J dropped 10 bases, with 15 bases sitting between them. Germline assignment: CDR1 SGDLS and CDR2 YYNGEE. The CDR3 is CASSSGGVGEQFF. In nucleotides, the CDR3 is TGTGCCAGCAGCTCGGGCGGGGTCGGGGAGCAGTTCTTC. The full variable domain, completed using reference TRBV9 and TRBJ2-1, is DSGVTQTPKHLITATGQRVTLRCSPRSGDLSVYWYQQSLDQGLQFLIQYYNGEERAKGNILERFSAQQFPDLHSELNLSSLELGDSALYFCASSSGGVGEQFFGPGTRLTVL.

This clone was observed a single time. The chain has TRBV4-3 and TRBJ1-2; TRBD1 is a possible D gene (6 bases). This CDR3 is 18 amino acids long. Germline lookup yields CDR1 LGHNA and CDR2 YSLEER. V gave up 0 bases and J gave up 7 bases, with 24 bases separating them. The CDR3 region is CASSQERSRGWVNGGYTF. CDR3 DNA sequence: TGCGCCAGCAGCCAAGAGAGGAGCAGGGGATGGGTGAATGGTGGCTACACCTTC.

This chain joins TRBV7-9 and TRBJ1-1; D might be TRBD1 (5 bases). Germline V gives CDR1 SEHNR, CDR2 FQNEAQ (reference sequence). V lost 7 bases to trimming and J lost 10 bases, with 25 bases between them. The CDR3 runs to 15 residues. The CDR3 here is CASTIRGKVYMGAFF. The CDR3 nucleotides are TGTGCCAGCACCATCCGGGGGAAAGTCTACATGGGAGCTTTCTTT.

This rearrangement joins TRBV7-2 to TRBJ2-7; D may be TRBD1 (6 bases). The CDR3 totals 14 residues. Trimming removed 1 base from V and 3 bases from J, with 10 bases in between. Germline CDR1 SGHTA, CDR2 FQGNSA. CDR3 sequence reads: CASSLVGQNYEQYF. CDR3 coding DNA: TGTGCCAGCAGCTTAGTCGGACAGAACTACGAGCAGTACTTC.

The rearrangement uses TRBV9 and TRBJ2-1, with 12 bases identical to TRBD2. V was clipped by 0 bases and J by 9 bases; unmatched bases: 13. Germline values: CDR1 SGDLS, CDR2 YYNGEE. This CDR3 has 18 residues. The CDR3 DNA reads TGTGCCAGCAGCGTAGCTTTATGGCCTCTAGCGGGGGGGAGTGAGCAGTTCTTC. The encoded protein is CASSVALWPLAGGSEQFF.

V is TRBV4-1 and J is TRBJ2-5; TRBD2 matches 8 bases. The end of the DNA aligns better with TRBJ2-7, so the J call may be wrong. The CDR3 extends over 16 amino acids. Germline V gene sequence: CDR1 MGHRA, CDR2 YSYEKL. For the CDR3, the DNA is TGCGCCAGCAGCCAATCTTTGGCAGCGGGAGCCTACGAGCAGTACTTC. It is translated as CASSQSLAAGAYEQYF.

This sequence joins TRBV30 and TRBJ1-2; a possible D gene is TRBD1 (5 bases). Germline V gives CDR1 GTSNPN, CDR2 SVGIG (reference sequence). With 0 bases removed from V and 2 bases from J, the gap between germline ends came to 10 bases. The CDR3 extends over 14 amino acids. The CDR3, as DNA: TGTGCCTGGAGTGTTATCAGGGTCAACTATGGCTACACCTTC. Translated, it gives CAWSVIRVNYGYTF. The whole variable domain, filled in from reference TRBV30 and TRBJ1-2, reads SQTIHQWPATLVQPVGSPLSLECTVEGTSNPNLYWYRQAAGRGLQLLFYSVGIGQISSEVPQNLSASRPQDRQFILSSKKLLLSDSGFYLCAWSVIRVNYGYTFGSGTRLTVV.

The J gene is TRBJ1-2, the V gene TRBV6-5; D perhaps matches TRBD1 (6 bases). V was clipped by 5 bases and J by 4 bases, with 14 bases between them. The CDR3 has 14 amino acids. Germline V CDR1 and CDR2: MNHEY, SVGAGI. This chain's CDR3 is CASSHPGHPYGYTF. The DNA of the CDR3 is TGTGCCAGCAGTCATCCGGGACACCCCTATGGCTACACCTTC.

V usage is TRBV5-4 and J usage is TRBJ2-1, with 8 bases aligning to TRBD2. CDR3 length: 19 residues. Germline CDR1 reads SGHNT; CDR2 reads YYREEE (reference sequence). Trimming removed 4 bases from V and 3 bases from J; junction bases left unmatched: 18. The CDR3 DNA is TGTGCCAGCAGCGGCGGAAATCACGACAGCGGGAGTCTCTACAATGAGCAGTTCTTC. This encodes CASSGGNHDSGSLYNEQFF.

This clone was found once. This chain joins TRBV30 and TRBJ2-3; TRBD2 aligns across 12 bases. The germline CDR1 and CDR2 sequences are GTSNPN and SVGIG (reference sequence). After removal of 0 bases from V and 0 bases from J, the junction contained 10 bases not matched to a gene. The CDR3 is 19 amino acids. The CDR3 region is CAWSVITSGRWGSTDTQYF. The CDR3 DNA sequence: TGTGCCTGGAGTGTAATCACTAGCGGGAGGTGGGGGAGCACAGATACGCAGTATTTT.

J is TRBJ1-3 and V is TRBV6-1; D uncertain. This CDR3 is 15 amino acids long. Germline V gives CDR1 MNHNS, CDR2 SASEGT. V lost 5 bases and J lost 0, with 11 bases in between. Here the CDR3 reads CASSHRDSSGNTIYF. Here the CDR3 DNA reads TGTGCCAGCAGTCACCGGGATTCCTCTGGAAACACCATATATTTT.

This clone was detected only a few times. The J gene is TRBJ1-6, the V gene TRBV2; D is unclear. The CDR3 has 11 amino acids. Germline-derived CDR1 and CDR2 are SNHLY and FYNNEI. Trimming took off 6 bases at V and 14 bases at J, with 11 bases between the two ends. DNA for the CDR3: TGTGCCAGCAGCTTGAGTTTCACCCTCCACTTT. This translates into CASSLSFTLHF.

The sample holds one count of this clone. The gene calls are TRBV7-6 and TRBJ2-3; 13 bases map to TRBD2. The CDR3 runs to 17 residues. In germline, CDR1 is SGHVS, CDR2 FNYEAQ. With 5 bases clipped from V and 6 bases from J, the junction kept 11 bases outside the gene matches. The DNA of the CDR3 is TGTGCCAGCAGCCCATCCGGGACTAGCGGGGCCGGGGATACGCAGTATTTT. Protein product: CASSPSGTSGAGDTQYF.